The entry that follows covers one T cell receptor (beta chain) sequence. This specimen comes from a study of cytomegalovirus exposure and HLA in healthy donors. Germline V lookup: CDR1 MNHEY, CDR2 SMNVEV (reference sequence). With 5 bases removed from V and 5 bases from J, the gap between germline ends came to 18 bases. The CDR3 has 15 amino acids. Data came from immunoSEQ multiplex PCR; TCRdb stores just in-frame clones and leaves some out. The sample includes roughly 180,000 clones, more than 75% seen only once; the top ten take more than 6.5%. This clonotype was sampled from a man between 18 and 29 years old in good health and CMV-seropositive. This chain links TRBV27 with TRBJ2-5; tentative D call: TRBD2 (6 bases). The specimen was PBMCs. CDR3 sequence (DNA): TGTGCCAGCAGTCCTATAGCGGCCCGCTGGGAGACCCAGTACTTC. As protein: CASSPIAARWETQYF.